This entry concerns a single T cell receptor beta chain. This table comes from immunoSEQ multiplex PCR, and its TCRdb copy is limited to in-frame clones, with some not included. Here the sample spans some 99,000 clones, roughly 95% being singletons. This sample was taken from a study of OX40 agonist ivuxolimab in advanced cancers. The CDR3 loop spans 13 amino acids. V lost 2 bases and J lost 1, with 5 bases in between. Germline V gene sequence: CDR1 KGHSH, CDR2 LQKENI. The input for sequencing was CD4+ or CD8+ T cells sorted from blood, taken in a trial of the OX40 agonist ivuxolimab. The V gene is TRBV18, the J gene TRBJ2-5; D gene unclear. This TCR came from an adult with an advanced solid tumor such as melanoma, head and neck, liver or kidney cancer. CDR3 coding DNA: TGTGCCAGCTCACCAGGGTCCCAAGAGACCCAGTACTTC. This gives the protein CASSPGSQETQYF.